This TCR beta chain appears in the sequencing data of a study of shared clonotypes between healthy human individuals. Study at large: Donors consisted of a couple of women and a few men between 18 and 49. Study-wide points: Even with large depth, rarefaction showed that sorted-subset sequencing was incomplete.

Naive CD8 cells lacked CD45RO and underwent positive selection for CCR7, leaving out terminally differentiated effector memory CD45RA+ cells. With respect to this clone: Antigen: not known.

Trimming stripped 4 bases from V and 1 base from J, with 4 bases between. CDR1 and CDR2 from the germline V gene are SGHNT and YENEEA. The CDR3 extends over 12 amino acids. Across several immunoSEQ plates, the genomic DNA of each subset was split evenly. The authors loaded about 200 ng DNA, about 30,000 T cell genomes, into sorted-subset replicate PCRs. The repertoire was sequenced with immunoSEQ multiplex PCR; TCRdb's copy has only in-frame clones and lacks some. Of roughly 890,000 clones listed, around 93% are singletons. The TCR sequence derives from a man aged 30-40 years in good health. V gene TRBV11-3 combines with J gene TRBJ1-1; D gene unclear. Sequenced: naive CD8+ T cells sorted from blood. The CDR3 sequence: CASSYENTEAFF. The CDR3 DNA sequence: TGTGCCAGCAGCTATGAGAACACTGAAGCTTTCTTT. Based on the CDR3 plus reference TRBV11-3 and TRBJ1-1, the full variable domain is EAGVVQSPRYKIIEKKQPVAFWCNPISGHNTLYWYLQNLGQGPELLIRYENEEAVDDSQLPKDRFSAERLKGVDSTLKIQPAELGDSAVYLCASSYENTEAFFGQGTRLTVV.